The subject of this entry is one T cell receptor beta chain. Survey-level TCR beta sequencing used the immunoSEQ assay. The table came from immunoSEQ multiplex PCR; TCRdb's copy has only in-frame clones and leaves some out. The sample lists around 54,000 clones, just over 90% occurring once. The CDR3 loop spans 15 amino acids. CDR1 is MDHEN, CDR2 SYDVKM, per germline. Losses at the gene ends were 6 bases for V and 5 bases for J; bases not matched to a gene: 7. The chain combines TRBV28 with TRBJ2-1; TRBD2 agrees at 10 bases. The receptor's source is a middle-aged man with rheumatoid arthritis. The sample taken for sequencing was PBMCs. The CDR3 DNA sequence: TGTGCCAGCAGCCAGAGACTAGCGGGTAACAATGAGCAGTTCTTC. Translated, it gives CASSQRLAGNNEQFF.